The 30 T cell receptor beta chains reported below all come from one sample, sequenced in a study of T-cell memory formation after mild COVID-19. TCRdb re-called the 5' RACE reads through MiXCR, storing one row per CDR3 protein. This sample has 150,000 to 200,000 distinct CDR3 sequences, with about 28% found just once. Sequencing was carried out using PBMCs or a T cell subset sorted from them (not recorded which). The receptors were sampled from an adult woman who had mild COVID-19 (a few samples of this study predate the infection). Cell type and time point are not known.

This clonotype was observed once. The rearrangement uses TRBV6-1 and TRBJ1-5; tentative D call: TRBD1 (5 bases). The CDR3 has 13 residues. V was shortened by 6 bases and J by 3 bases, with 9 bases between the two germline ends. The germline V gene has CDR1 MNHNS and CDR2 SASEGT. This chain's CDR3 is CASRGRNNQPQHF. The CDR3, as DNA: TGTGCCAGCAGGGGACGGAACAATCAGCCCCAGCATTTT.

This chain uses TRBV19 with TRBJ2-7, with D unresolved. From germline, CDR1 is LNHDA and CDR2 SQIVND (reference sequence). This CDR3 is built from 15 residues. V lost 9 bases to trimming and J lost 1 base, with 19 bases between them. The CDR3 sequence is CASAPGSGWSYEQYF. The DNA for the CDR3 is TGTGCCAGCGCCCCCGGTAGTGGGTGGTCCTACGAGCAGTACTTC.

This chain links TRBV5-1 with TRBJ2-3; 7 bases line up with TRBD2. Germline CDR1 SGHRS, CDR2 YFSETQ. This CDR3 spans 14 amino acids. V gave up 3 bases and J gave up 0 bases; unmatched junction bases: 1. The CDR3 reads CASSSAGSTDTQYF. The CDR3 DNA is TGCGCCAGCAGCTCAGCGGGGAGCACAGATACGCAGTATTTT.

This clonotype has a handful of counts. V gene TRBV27 combines with J gene TRBJ2-5, with D perhaps TRBD1 (6 bases). CDR3 length: 14 amino acids. Germline V gives CDR1 MNHEY, CDR2 SMNVEV (reference sequence). V lost 4 bases and J lost 0, with 9 bases in between. The CDR3 DNA is TGTGCCAGCAGTTCCACAGGGAACCAAGAGACCCAGTACTTC. Translating it yields CASSSTGNQETQYF.

This chain connects TRBV24-1 to TRBJ2-3, with D possibly matching TRBD1 (6 bases). This CDR3 region has 15 residues. Germline V gene lookup returns CDR1 KGHDR and CDR2 SFDVKD. Trimming stripped 4 bases from V and 1 base from J, with 11 bases between. CDR3: CATSDGQMGTDTQYF. In DNA form, the CDR3 reads TGTGCCACCAGTGACGGACAGATGGGCACAGATACGCAGTATTTT.

The rearrangement uses TRBV29-1 and TRBJ2-7; 7 nucleotides align to TRBD2. Germline CDR1 reads SQVTM; CDR2 reads ANQGSEA. The CDR3 totals 12 residues. With V trimmed by 4 bases and J by 6 bases, 6 bases remained unmatched. The CDR3, as DNA: TGCAGCGTTGTGGGGAGGGAACCCGAGCAGTACTTC. Protein product: CSVVGREPEQYF.

The chain uses TRBV12-3 or TRBV12-4 and TRBJ2-7; 9 bases are a match to TRBD1. V lost 2 bases, J lost 7 bases, and 9 bases stayed unmatched. CDR3 length: 15 residues. The CDR3 region has the DNA TGTGCCAGCAGTTTAACAGGGGGCTCATCGAGAGAGCAGTACTTC. Translated, it gives CASSLTGGSSREQYF.

This clonotype was counted at least ten times. This sequence joins TRBV29-1 and TRBJ2-3; a weak D match, TRBD2 (5 bases). Between the trimmed V and J ends, which lost 1 base and 2 bases, there was a span of 16 bases. The CDR3 has 16 amino acids. Germline values: CDR1 SQVTM, CDR2 ANQGSEA. Here the CDR3 reads CSVEGNPGSDTDTQYF. In DNA form, the CDR3 reads TGCAGCGTTGAAGGCAATCCGGGGAGCGACACAGATACGCAGTATTTT.

This clonotype was detected a few times. V is TRBV6-5 and J is TRBJ2-7, with D maybe TRBD1 (6 bases). CDR1 is MNHEY and CDR2 is SVGAGI in the germline V gene. The CDR3 has 13 residues. V was trimmed by 5 bases and J by 2 bases, leaving 10 bases between them. The DNA for the CDR3 is TGTGCCAGCAGTCAACAGGGACCCTACGAGCAGTACTTC. Its translation: CASSQQGPYEQYF.

This clonotype was seen more than once but under ten times. The chain recombines TRBV7-9 with TRBJ2-7; D is undetermined. The V gene lost 3 bases and the J gene lost 6 bases, with 6 bases spanning the gap. The CDR3 is 11 residues long. Per germline, CDR1 SEHNR and CDR2 FQNEAQ (reference sequence). The CDR3 loop reads CASSFIGEQYF. In DNA, the CDR3 is TGTGCCAGCAGCTTTATAGGCGAGCAGTACTTC. The whole variable domain, filled in from reference TRBV7-9 and TRBJ2-7, reads DTGVSQNPRHKITKRGQNVTFRCDPISEHNRLYWYRQTLGQGPEFLTYFQNEAQLEKSRLLSDRFSAERPKGSFSTLEIQRTEQGDSAMYLCASSFIGEQYFGPGTRLTVT.

The sample holds a few counts of this clonotype. The chain joins TRBV20-1 to TRBJ2-1; 13 bases agree with TRBD2. V shed 1 base and J 12 bases; nucleotides not matched to a gene: 0. This CDR3 has 12 residues. The germline V gene encodes CDR1 DFQATT and CDR2 SNEGSKA (reference sequence). This chain's CDR3 is CSARGLAGGQFF. For the CDR3, the DNA is TGCAGTGCTAGAGGACTAGCGGGAGGGCAGTTCTTC.

The chain is built from TRBV6-5 and TRBJ1-5; tentative D call: TRBD1 (6 bases). Between the trimmed V and J ends, which lost 6 bases and 4 bases, there was a span of 16 bases. Germline loops: CDR1 MNHEY, CDR2 SVGAGI. This CDR3 is built from 15 residues. In nucleotides, the CDR3 is TGTGCCAGCAGGAAACAGGGAATGGGAAATCAGCCCCAGCATTTT. Translated, it gives CASRKQGMGNQPQHF.

The chain joins TRBV7-8 to TRBJ2-1, with 8 nucleotides matching TRBD1. V was pared by 5 bases and J by 3 bases, with 9 bases of the junction left unmatched. Germline V gene data show CDR1 as SGHVS and CDR2 as FQNEAQ. The CDR3 sequence is 16 residues long. The CDR3 DNA follows: TGTGCCAGCAGCAACTTACAGGGGGTGAACTACAATGAGCAGTTCTTC. Amino acids: CASSNLQGVNYNEQFF.

The chain couples TRBV12-3 or TRBV12-4 to TRBJ2-1; 7 bases fit TRBD2. The CDR3 covers 15 residues. J gave up 0 bases and V 1 base, and 0 bases lay outside the gene matches. The CDR3 protein is CASSLGTSSYNEQFF. The CDR3 DNA follows: TGTGCCAGCAGTTTAGGGACTAGCTCCTACAATGAGCAGTTCTTC.

CDR3 sequence (DNA): TGTGCCAGCAGCTTAGAGGCGCCCTCAGTGACTGAAGCTTTCTTT. Its protein product is CASSLEAPSVTEAFF. V is TRBV7-6 and J is TRBJ1-1, with D hard to call. This CDR3 has 15 residues. V dropped 1 base and J dropped 5 bases, with 14 bases sitting between them. Germline V CDR1 and CDR2: SGHVS, FNYEAQ.

V and J are TRBV13 and TRBJ1-1; the D gene is possibly TRBD1 (6 bases). Germline V lookup: CDR1 PRHDT, CDR2 FYEKMQ (reference sequence). CDR3 size: 17 residues. The germline V and J ends were trimmed by 5 bases and 1 base, with 20 bases remaining between them. This CDR3 reads CASSKRGFGQPNTEAFF. For the CDR3, the DNA is TGTGCCAGCAGCAAAAGGGGGTTTGGACAGCCGAACACTGAAGCTTTCTTT.

V usage is TRBV11-3 and J usage is TRBJ2-3, with D unresolved. V dropped 3 bases and J dropped 2 bases, with 9 bases sitting between them. Germline values: CDR1 SGHNT, CDR2 YENEEA. This CDR3 contains 14 residues. This chain's CDR3 is CASSFLQTTDTQYF. The CDR3 bases are TGTGCCAGCAGCTTCCTCCAAACCACAGATACGCAGTATTTT.

J is TRBJ1-1 and V is TRBV27; D is undetermined. V was clipped by 8 bases and J by 0 bases, with 10 bases between them. The germline CDR1 and CDR2 sequences are MNHEY and SMNVEV (reference sequence). The CDR3 length is 13 residues. The CDR3 nucleotides are TGTGCCAGCCCACACTCCATGAACACTGAAGCTTTCTTT. This gives the protein CASPHSMNTEAFF.

The chain combines TRBV3-1 with TRBJ2-3, with a tentative D call TRBD2 (6 bases). Germline V gene sequence: CDR1 LGHDT, CDR2 YNNKEL (reference sequence). With 7 bases removed from V and 1 base from J, the gap between germline ends came to 12 bases. The CDR3 length is 14 residues. CDR3 sequence: CASTYSSGTDTQYF. The CDR3 nucleotides read TGTGCCAGCACCTACTCTAGCGGCACAGATACGCAGTATTTT.

The V gene is TRBV5-1, the J gene TRBJ2-3; D is perhaps TRBD1 or TRBD2 (5 bases each). Trimming took 0 bases from V and 5 from J, leaving 16 bases between them. From germline, CDR1 is SGHRS and CDR2 YFSETQ. The CDR3 is 16 residues long. The CDR3 DNA follows: TGCGCCAGCAGCTTGGGACAGTTGTTTGAGGGAGATACGCAGTATTTT. It yields the protein CASSLGQLFEGDTQYF.

This chain connects TRBV20-1 to TRBJ1-4; D call uncertain. V was clipped by 7 bases and J by 11 bases, with 14 bases between them. CDR1 is DFQATT and CDR2 is SNEGSKA in the germline V gene (reference sequence). The CDR3 is 11 residues long. The CDR3 sequence is CSVIDGRKLFF. CDR3 DNA sequence: TGCAGTGTCATAGACGGGCGTAAACTGTTTTTT.

The chain carries TRBV24-1 and TRBJ1-1, with D possibly matching TRBD1 (5 bases). Germline V lookup: CDR1 KGHDR, CDR2 SFDVKD. CDR3 length equals 13 residues. V was clipped by 6 bases and J by 4 bases, with 11 bases between them. The CDR3: CATSWGPRTEAFF. In DNA, the CDR3 is TGTGCCACCAGTTGGGGCCCTCGCACTGAAGCTTTCTTT.

J is TRBJ1-2 and V is TRBV4-3; no firm D call. The CDR3 covers 15 residues. In germline, CDR1 is LGHNA, CDR2 YSLEER. V was trimmed by 0 bases and J by 1 base, leaving 9 bases between them. This CDR3 reads CASSQEVRINYGYTF. Written as DNA, the CDR3 is TGCGCCAGCAGCCAAGAAGTACGGATTAACTATGGCTACACCTTC.

The chain is built from TRBV10-3 and TRBJ2-1; 8 nucleotides line up with TRBD2. Unmatched junction bases numbered 3, after V lost 8 bases and J lost 6 bases. This CDR3 is built from 12 residues. Germline values: CDR1 ENHRY, CDR2 SYGVKD. CDR3 nucleotides: TGTGCCATCTCGAGCGGGAGCAATGAGCAGTTCTTC. Protein product: CAISSGSNEQFF.

There are a few counts of this clonotype. The V gene is TRBV6-1, the J gene TRBJ1-5; D might be TRBD1 (5 bases). Trimming took off 6 bases at V and 3 bases at J, with 15 bases between the two ends. The CDR3 length is 15 residues. Germline assignment: CDR1 MNHNS and CDR2 SASEGT. The CDR3 sequence: CASSQGATVNQPQHF. CDR3 bases: TGTGCCAGCAGCCAAGGGGCAACGGTCAATCAGCCCCAGCATTTT.

The chain is built from TRBV7-9 and TRBJ2-2; 7 nucleotides match TRBD2. Germline CDR1 is SEHNR and CDR2 is FQNEAQ (reference sequence). Losses at the gene ends were 4 bases for V and 5 bases for J; bases not matched to a gene: 7. There are 15 residues in the CDR3. The CDR3 protein is CASSSWEGRTGELFF. DNA for the CDR3: TGTGCCAGCAGCTCCTGGGAGGGAAGGACCGGGGAGCTGTTTTTT. The full variable domain, rest sourced from reference TRBV7-9 and TRBJ2-2, is DTGVSQNPRHKITKRGQNVTFRCDPISEHNRLYWYRQTLGQGPEFLTYFQNEAQLEKSRLLSDRFSAERPKGSFSTLEIQRTEQGDSAMYLCASSSWEGRTGELFFGEGSRLTVL.

This clonotype has a handful of counts. This chain links TRBV4-1 with TRBJ2-7, with D maybe TRBD2 (5 bases). The germline gives CDR1 MGHRA, CDR2 YSYEKL. V was trimmed by 3 bases and J by 3 bases, leaving 12 bases between them. The CDR3 has 14 amino acids. DNA for the CDR3: TGCGCCAGCAGCCAGCGGGTGTTGAACTACGAGCAGTACTTC. This translates into CASSQRVLNYEQYF.

The table lists this clonotype with a count of one. The chain couples TRBV4-2 to TRBJ2-5; D gene ambiguous. The germline gives CDR1 LGHNA, CDR2 YNFKEQ. This CDR3 contains 13 residues. V was trimmed by 0 bases and J by 5 bases, leaving 7 bases between them. The CDR3 here is CASSQDGRETQYF. The DNA for the CDR3 is TGTGCCAGCAGCCAAGATGGTCGGGAGACCCAGTACTTC.

This sequence joins TRBV5-1 and TRBJ1-1, with D possibly TRBD1 on 5 matching bases. The CDR3 runs to 15 residues. Germline values: CDR1 SGHRS, CDR2 YFSETQ. The V and J ends lost 4 bases and 0 bases respectively, with 13 bases between them. The CDR3 DNA follows: TGCGCCAGCAGCAGCGCGGGACGGATGAACACTGAAGCTTTCTTT. Translation: CASSSAGRMNTEAFF.

Only a few counts were recorded for this clonotype. The V call is TRBV2, the J call TRBJ2-7; no firm D call. This CDR3 spans 14 amino acids. The V end was cut by 0 bases, the J end by 4 bases, with 10 bases between. Germline V gives CDR1 SNHLY, CDR2 FYNNEI. In nucleotides, the CDR3 is TGTGCCAGCAGTGAAGCTGGCGATGGGTACGAGCAGTACTTC. This encodes CASSEAGDGYEQYF.